This TCR beta chain was found in a study of blood T cell repertoires in COVID-19. V was trimmed by 0 bases and J by 3 bases, leaving 8 bases between them. CDR1 is GTSNPN and CDR2 is SVGIG in the germline V gene (reference sequence). This CDR3 region has 13 residues. About this clone itself: Other nucleotide sequences from this sample produce the same CDR3.

Participants, 18 to 89 years old, spanned fewer than 25 US areas. As processed by the authors: The authors estimated nucleated cell counts from reference gene primer amplification. Clones were sequenced by immunoSEQ multiplex PCR, and TCRdb holds only the in-frame ones, with some missing. V, J and clone size were drawn from that table, and D and trimming were deduced from the DNA. The sample lists 300,000 to 450,000 clones, more than 70% occurring once. This chain uses TRBV30 with TRBJ1-1; no definite D call. The specimen was PBMCs or T cells enriched from blood (not recorded which). This clonotype originated in a woman younger than 35 who had recovered from COVID-19. CDR3 loop: CAWSVLPDTEAFF. The DNA for the CDR3 is TGTGCCTGGAGTGTACTCCCCGACACTGAAGCTTTCTTT.